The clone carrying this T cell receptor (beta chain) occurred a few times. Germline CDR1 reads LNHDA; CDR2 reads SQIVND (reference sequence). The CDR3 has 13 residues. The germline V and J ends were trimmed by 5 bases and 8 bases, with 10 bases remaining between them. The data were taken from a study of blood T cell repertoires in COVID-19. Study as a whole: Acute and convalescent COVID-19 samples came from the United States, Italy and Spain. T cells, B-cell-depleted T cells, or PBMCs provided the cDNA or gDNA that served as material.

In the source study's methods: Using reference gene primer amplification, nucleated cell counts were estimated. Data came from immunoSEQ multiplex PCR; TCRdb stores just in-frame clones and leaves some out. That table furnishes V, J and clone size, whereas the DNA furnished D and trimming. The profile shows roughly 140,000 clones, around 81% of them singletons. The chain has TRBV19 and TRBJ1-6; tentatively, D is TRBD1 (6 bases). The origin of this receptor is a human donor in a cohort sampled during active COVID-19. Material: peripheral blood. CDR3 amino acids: CASSDRSDSPLHF. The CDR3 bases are TGTGCCAGTAGTGACAGGTCGGATTCACCCCTCCACTTT.